This is a list of T cell receptor beta chains from one sample in a study of blood T cell repertoires in COVID-19. Generated by immunoSEQ multiplex PCR, the TCRdb table keeps only in-frame clones and is missing some. The top ten hold just under 6.5% of the sample, which has roughly 250,000 clones, 75% to 90% seen once. Sequenced: PBMCs or T cells enriched from blood (not recorded which). Source of these receptors: a woman aged 30 to 39 with acute COVID-19. CDR3s include the opening cysteine and the closing phenylalanine or tryptophan. A D gene is named only where the DNA matches it firmly. Clone size is given for some rows only: seen once, a few or many times, or a class if the clone is expanded.

V gene	clone size	J gene	D gene	CDR3 DNA	CDR3 protein
TRBV29-1	.	TRBJ2-2	TRBD2	TGCAGCGCCTTGACTAGCGCGCGCACCGGGGAGCTGTTTTTT	CSALTSARTGELFF
TRBV5-1	.	TRBJ2-7	TRBD1	TGCGCCAGCAGCCCGGGACAGGGTGGCGAGCAGTACTTC	CASSPGQGGEQYF
TRBV5-1	.	TRBJ2-5	.	TGCGCCAGCAGCTTGGACGGAGGACAAGAGACCCAGTACTTC	CASSLDGGQETQYF
TRBV5-1	.	TRBJ1-2	TRBD1	TGCGCCAGCAGCTGGGACAGGGGGCAGTACTATGGCTACACCTTC	CASSWDRGQYYGYTF
TRBV19	.	TRBJ2-6	TRBD1	TGTGCCAGTAGCACCCTTAGACAGGGCTTAAGCTCTGGGGCCAACGTCCTGACTTTC	CASSTLRQGLSSGANVLTF
TRBV5-6	once	TRBJ2-1	TRBD2	TGTGCCAGCAAGGGGACTAGCGGAAACTCCTACAATGAGCAGTTCTTC	CASKGTSGNSYNEQFF
TRBV4-1	once	TRBJ2-1	TRBD1	TGCGCCAGCAGCCCGGGACAGTATGAGCAGTTCTTC	CASSPGQYEQFF
TRBV21-1	once	TRBJ2-7	.	TGTGCCAGCAGCAAACACTGCTCGGGGGTTTTGAACAGGGGATCCGTCTACGAGCAGTACTTC	CASSKHCSGVLNRGSVYEQYF
TRBV9	.	TRBJ1-4	TRBD1	TGTGCCAGCAGCGCAGGACAGGGGACTAATGAAAAACTGTTTTTT	CASSAGQGTNEKLFF
TRBV5-1	.	TRBJ2-1	TRBD2	TGCGCCAGCAGCTTCGGGGGGGCGCAAAGCGCGAACAATGAGCAGTTCTTC	CASSFGGAQSANNEQFF
TRBV6-1	.	TRBJ1-6	.	TGTGCCAGCAGTGAAGAGGGAGGCACCTCACCCCTCCACTTT	CASSEEGGTSPLHF
TRBV11-2	many	TRBJ2-7	TRBD2	TGTGCCAGCAGCGCTACGGGACTAGCGGGAGGAAAGTTATACGAGCAGTACTTC	CASSATGLAGGKLYEQYF
TRBV2	.	TRBJ1-5	TRBD1	TGTGCCAGCTCCGGGACAGGGAACAATCAGCCCCAGCATTTT	CASSGTGNNQPQHF
TRBV6-5	.	TRBJ2-2	TRBD1	TGTGCCAGCAGTCATGGGACAGCGAACACCGGGGAGCTGTTTTTT	CASSHGTANTGELFF
TRBV28	.	TRBJ1-5	.	TGTGCCAGCAGTTCTCCGGGGAATCAGCCCCAGCATTTT	CASSSPGNQPQHF
TRBV7-9	.	TRBJ2-1	.	TGTGCCAGCAGCTACATGGGGGCCGTCTACAATGAGCAGTTCTTC	CASSYMGAVYNEQFF
TRBV23-1	.	TRBJ1-4	TRBD1	TGCGCCAGCACAAACGGGACAGGGGGGAGGGAAAAACTGTTTTTT	CASTNGTGGREKLFF
TRBV24-1	.	TRBJ1-2	TRBD1	TGTGCCACCAGGAAGGGACAGGGGTTTGGTGGCTACACCTTC	CATRKGQGFGGYTF
TRBV5-1	.	TRBJ1-2	.	TGCGCCAGCAGCTTGGCCCTTGACAGCAGTAGTACCTACACCTTC	CASSLALDSSSTYTF
TRBV4-2	once	TRBJ1-2	.	TGTGCCAGCAGCCAAGATGGGTCGGGCAGGGTTGGTGGCTACACCTTC	CASSQDGSGRVGGYTF
TRBV2	.	TRBJ1-1	.	TGTGCCAGCAGTGAAGCGCTTAGGGCAGGGATGAACACTGAAGCTTTCTTT	CASSEALRAGMNTEAFF
TRBV18	.	TRBJ1-1	.	TGTGCCAGCTCACAAAATCGGGGGGTGAACACTGAAGCTTTCTTT	CASSQNRGVNTEAFF
TRBV15	.	TRBJ2-4	.	TGTGCCACCAGCAGAGCCCAGGGTAACATTCAGTACTTC	CATSRAQGNIQYF